This is a list of T cell receptor beta chains from one sample in a study of T cell responses to AZD1222 COVID-19 vaccine. Using immunoSEQ multiplex PCR, the repertoire was profiled, and TCRdb retains in-frame clones only, with some absent. Here the sample spans approximately 110,000 clones, roughly nine tenths being singletons. Here the sequenced sample was peripheral blood, taken on day 0 of AZD1222 vaccination. These TCRs come from an adult in good health. Each CDR3 is given with its conserved first and last residue. Fields, in order: clone size, D gene, J gene, V gene, CDR3 length, CDR3 DNA, CDR3 protein. D genes are given only for firm matches. The size field is filled for only some rows; it gives once, few, many or a size class.

clone size: .
D gene: .
J gene: TRBJ1-6
V gene: TRBV19
CDR3 length: 15
CDR3 DNA: TGTGCCAGTAGTATAGATTGGCAGGGCGATTCACCCCTCCACTTT
CDR3 protein: CASSIDWQGDSPLHF

clone size: once
D gene: TRBD1
J gene: TRBJ2-7
V gene: TRBV7-2
CDR3 length: 17
CDR3 DNA: TGTGCCAGCAGCTTGACAGGGGTCTCGCCTTCCTCCTACGAGCAGTACTTC
CDR3 protein: CASSLTGVSPSSYEQYF

clone size: few
D gene: .
J gene: TRBJ1-5
V gene: TRBV19
CDR3 length: 13
CDR3 DNA: TGTGCCAGTAGAGGCCATCGCAATCAGCCCCAGCATTTT
CDR3 protein: CASRGHRNQPQHF

clone size: .
D gene: .
J gene: TRBJ2-7
V gene: TRBV28
CDR3 length: 14
CDR3 DNA: TGTGCCAGCAGTTTCGGGACTGTTATCTACGAGCAGTACTTC
CDR3 protein: CASSFGTVIYEQYF

clone size: .
D gene: TRBD2
J gene: TRBJ2-3
V gene: TRBV7-3
CDR3 length: 16
CDR3 DNA: TGTGCCAGCAGCTCGACTAGCGGCTTCGTCACAGATACGCAGTATTTT
CDR3 protein: CASSSTSGFVTDTQYF

clone size: .
D gene: .
J gene: TRBJ1-1
V gene: TRBV15
CDR3 length: 16
CDR3 DNA: TGTGCCACCAGCAGAGATAAGGCAGATGGGAACACTGAAGCTTTCTTT
CDR3 protein: CATSRDKADGNTEAFF

clone size: .
D gene: .
J gene: TRBJ1-3
V gene: TRBV2
CDR3 length: 15
CDR3 DNA: TGTGCCAGCAGCGGGCCCGATTTCTCTGGAAACACCATATATTTT
CDR3 protein: CASSGPDFSGNTIYF

clone size: .
D gene: TRBD2
J gene: TRBJ2-3
V gene: TRBV4-1
CDR3 length: 16
CDR3 DNA: TGCGCCAGCAGCCAAGACTTAGTGGGAGGGCCGAATACGCAGTATTTT
CDR3 protein: CASSQDLVGGPNTQYF

clone size: once
D gene: .
J gene: TRBJ1-1
V gene: TRBV19
CDR3 length: 12
CDR3 DNA: TGTGCCAGTAGTCACAGGCAATTAGAAGCTTTCTTT
CDR3 protein: CASSHRQLEAFF

clone size: .
D gene: .
J gene: TRBJ1-2
V gene: TRBV5-1
CDR3 length: 14
CDR3 DNA: TGCGCCAGCAGCTTGGTTCCGGGGCCAACTGGCTACACCTTC
CDR3 protein: CASSLVPGPTGYTF

clone size: .
D gene: .
J gene: TRBJ2-7
V gene: TRBV6-2/TRBV6-3
CDR3 length: 12
CDR3 DNA: TGTGCCAGCAGTTCTCAAGCCTACGAGCAGTACTTC
CDR3 protein: CASSSQAYEQYF

clone size: .
D gene: TRBD2
J gene: TRBJ2-3
V gene: TRBV3-1/TRBV3-2
CDR3 length: 12
CDR3 DNA: TGTGCCAGCAGCCAAGCATCAGGACTAGGCTATTTT
CDR3 protein: CASSQASGLGYF

clone size: .
D gene: .
J gene: TRBJ1-5
V gene: TRBV5-8
CDR3 length: 14
CDR3 DNA: TGTGCCAGCAGCCAATGGGGGGTGATTCAGCCCCAGCATTTT
CDR3 protein: CASSQWGVIQPQHF

clone size: .
D gene: TRBD1
J gene: TRBJ2-7
V gene: TRBV5-1
CDR3 length: 13
CDR3 DNA: TGCGCCAGCAGCCGGGGGGACAGGGGCGAGCAGTACTTC
CDR3 protein: CASSRGDRGEQYF

clone size: .
D gene: .
J gene: TRBJ1-4
V gene: TRBV14
CDR3 length: 16
CDR3 DNA: TGTGCCAGCAGCCGATACCCGGGGCAGGAGAATGAAAAACTGTTTTTT
CDR3 protein: CASSRYPGQENEKLFF

clone size: .
D gene: .
J gene: TRBJ1-6
V gene: TRBV9
CDR3 length: 17
CDR3 DNA: TGTGCCAGCAGCGTAGCAGGCAGTAGCTACCGGATGGCACCCCTCCACTTT
CDR3 protein: CASSVAGSSYRMAPLHF

clone size: .
D gene: .
J gene: TRBJ1-2
V gene: TRBV4-2
CDR3 length: 13
CDR3 DNA: TGTGCCAGCAGCCAAGATCTAGACGGTGGCTACACCTTC
CDR3 protein: CASSQDLDGGYTF

clone size: many
D gene: .
J gene: TRBJ1-1
V gene: TRBV6-2/TRBV6-3
CDR3 length: 11
CDR3 DNA: TGTGCCAGCAGTCAGGGAACTGAAGCTTTCTTT
CDR3 protein: CASSQGTEAFF

clone size: .
D gene: TRBD1
J gene: TRBJ2-5
V gene: TRBV6-4
CDR3 length: 13
CDR3 DNA: TGTGCCAGCAGTGCGGGGACAGGAGAGACCCAGTACTTC
CDR3 protein: CASSAGTGETQYF

clone size: .
D gene: .
J gene: TRBJ1-3
V gene: TRBV11-2
CDR3 length: 16
CDR3 DNA: TGTGCCAGCAGCTTAGATCCAGGGGCGCCGGGAAACACCATATATTTT
CDR3 protein: CASSLDPGAPGNTIYF

clone size: .
D gene: .
J gene: TRBJ2-1
V gene: TRBV18
CDR3 length: 16
CDR3 DNA: TGTGCCAGCTCACCACCACAAGGGGGCTCCTACAATGAGCAGTTCTTC
CDR3 protein: CASSPPQGGSYNEQFF

clone size: .
D gene: .
J gene: TRBJ1-3
V gene: TRBV7-6
CDR3 length: 16
CDR3 DNA: TGTGCCAGCAGTCTAGACGCTCCTTCGCCTGGAAACACCATATATTTT
CDR3 protein: CASSLDAPSPGNTIYF

clone size: .
D gene: .
J gene: TRBJ2-6
V gene: TRBV7-9
CDR3 length: 20
CDR3 DNA: TGTGCCAGCATCAAACCTCGCTTTGGCCGTTCTGTCTCTGGGGCCAACGTCCTGACTTTC
CDR3 protein: CASIKPRFGRSVSGANVLTF

clone size: .
D gene: TRBD2
J gene: TRBJ2-5
V gene: TRBV5-6
CDR3 length: 15
CDR3 DNA: TGTGCCAGCGACTGGAACGGCGGGGGGTACGAGACCCAGTACTTC
CDR3 protein: CASDWNGGGYETQYF

clone size: .
D gene: TRBD1
J gene: TRBJ1-4
V gene: TRBV6-2/TRBV6-3
CDR3 length: 15
CDR3 DNA: TGTGCCAGCAGTTCCGCCGGGACAGACTTAGAAAAACTGTTTTTT
CDR3 protein: CASSSAGTDLEKLFF

clone size: .
D gene: TRBD1
J gene: TRBJ1-3
V gene: TRBV7-7
CDR3 length: 15
CDR3 DNA: TGTGCTAGCAGCCCAGGACAGGGGTTAGGAAACACCATATATTTT
CDR3 protein: CASSPGQGLGNTIYF